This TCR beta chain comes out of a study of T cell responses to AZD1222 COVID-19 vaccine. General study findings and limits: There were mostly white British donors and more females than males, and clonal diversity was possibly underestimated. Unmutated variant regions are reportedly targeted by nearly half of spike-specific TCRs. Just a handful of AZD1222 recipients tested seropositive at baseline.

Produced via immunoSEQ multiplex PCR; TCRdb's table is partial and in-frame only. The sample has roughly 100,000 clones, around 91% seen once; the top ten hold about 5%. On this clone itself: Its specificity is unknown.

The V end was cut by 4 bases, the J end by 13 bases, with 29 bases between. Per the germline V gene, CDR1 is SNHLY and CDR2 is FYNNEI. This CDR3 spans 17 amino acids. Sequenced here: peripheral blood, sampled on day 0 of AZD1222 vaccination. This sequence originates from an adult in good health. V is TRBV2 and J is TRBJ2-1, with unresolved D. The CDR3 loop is CASSVIGVTTLPHGQFF. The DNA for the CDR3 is TGTGCCAGCAGTGTTATTGGGGTTACGACGCTACCGCACGGACAGTTCTTC.